This T cell receptor beta chain was found in a study of control samples from healthy donors and cancer patients. The V gene lost 3 bases and the J gene lost 2 bases, with 5 bases spanning the gap. The CDR3 is made up of 13 amino acids. Germline loops: CDR1 MNHEY, CDR2 SMNVEV (reference sequence). The method was immunoSEQ multiplex PCR; TCRdb's version includes in-frame clones alone and lacks a portion of them. This repertoire shows 90,000 to 150,000 clones, roughly nine tenths found once; its top ten account for almost 40%. What was sequenced was blood. The chain couples TRBV27 to TRBJ1-5; possibly TRBD1 for D (5 bases). This clonotype originated in a man aged 45-65 years in good health. For the CDR3, the DNA is TGTGCCAGCAGTTTCAGGGGCAATCAGCCCCAGCATTTT. Translating it yields CASSFRGNQPQHF.